What follows are 29 T cell receptor beta chains derived from one specimen sequenced in a study of blood T cell repertoires in COVID-19. The assay was immunoSEQ multiplex PCR, and TCRdb's table has in-frame clones only and misses some. Of 200,000 to 250,000 clones in the sample, 84% were seen once. The material sequenced was peripheral blood. These receptors were collected from a woman aged 35 to 49 who had recovered from COVID-19.

V usage is TRBV10-3 and J usage is TRBJ2-1; maybe TRBD2 (7 bases). Germline V gene lookup returns CDR1 ENHRY and CDR2 SYGVKD. The CDR3 consists of 18 residues. Deletions cut 0 bases from V and 8 bases from J, with 23 bases between. The CDR3 nucleotides read TGTGCCATCAGTGAGTCAACCCCCGGTTGGGGGGGGCTTGATGAGCAGTTCTTC. Amino acids: CAISESTPGWGGLDEQFF.

The chain employs TRBV6-4 and TRBJ1-5, with D unclear. The CDR3 runs 13 residues. The germline V gene has CDR1 MRHNA and CDR2 SNTAGT. The germline V and J ends were trimmed by 6 bases and 6 bases, with 12 bases remaining between them. In DNA form, the CDR3 reads TGTGCCAGCAGCCGGGAGACGGGTCAGCCCCAGCATTTT. Translating gives CASSRETGQPQHF.

V is TRBV7-9 and J is TRBJ2-5; 9 bases match TRBD2. The V gene's germline CDR1 is SEHNR and CDR2 FQNEAQ (reference sequence). The CDR3 loop spans 14 amino acids. The trim removed 3 bases at V and 2 bases at J, leaving 1 base unmatched. CDR3 coding DNA: TGTGCCAGCAGCTTGCTAGCGGGGCAAGAGACCCAGTACTTC. This gives the protein CASSLLAGQETQYF.

This sequence joins TRBV19 and TRBJ2-7; D may be TRBD2 (6 bases). Trimming took off 6 bases at V and 4 bases at J, with 13 bases between the two ends. This CDR3 contains 13 residues. In germline, CDR1 is LNHDA, CDR2 SQIVND (reference sequence). The CDR3 coding sequence is TGTGCCAGTAGCCGCGGACTACCGTACGAGCAGTACTTC. Translated, it gives CASSRGLPYEQYF.

This rearrangement joins TRBV7-8 to TRBJ1-4, with 10 bases matching TRBD1. This CDR3 contains 19 residues. With 4 bases clipped from V and 8 bases from J, the junction kept 19 bases outside the gene matches. Germline V lookup: CDR1 SGHVS, CDR2 FQNEAQ. The CDR3: CASSYETGTGVTAAEKLFF. The CDR3 nucleotides read TGTGCCAGCAGCTACGAAACCGGGACAGGGGTTACGGCTGCCGAAAAACTGTTTTTT.

V is TRBV19 and J is TRBJ2-7, with D maybe TRBD1 (6 bases). The CDR3 runs 15 residues. V lost 3 bases and J 2 bases, leaving 14 bases between the germline ends. Germline CDR1 and CDR2: LNHDA and SQIVND (reference sequence). CDR3 bases: TGTGCCAGTAGTATCGGGGCAGGGGAGCCCTACGAGCAGTACTTC. Translated: CASSIGAGEPYEQYF.

In this sample, this clone turned up once. The chain links TRBV4-3 to TRBJ1-2, with D perhaps matching TRBD1 (5 bases). CDR1 and CDR2 (germline): LGHNA, YSLEER. The V gene lost 3 bases and the J gene lost 5 bases, with 16 bases spanning the gap. The CDR3 has 15 amino acids. CDR3: CASSQMQGGGYGYTF. The CDR3 coding sequence is TGCGCCAGCAGCCAGATGCAGGGCGGGGGTTATGGCTACACCTTC.

This chain joins TRBV9 and TRBJ2-1; D possibly corresponds to TRBD1 (5 bases). The germline V gene encodes CDR1 SGDLS and CDR2 YYNGEE. Trimming left V 0 bases short and J 4 bases short, with 11 bases between. The CDR3 loop spans 15 amino acids. The chain's CDR3 is CASSVGQQLYNEQFF. CDR3 nucleotides: TGTGCCAGCAGCGTAGGACAGCAATTATACAATGAGCAGTTCTTC.

The chain carries TRBV5-6 and TRBJ1-5; D is perhaps TRBD1 (5 bases). This CDR3 has 17 amino acids. V lost 3 bases to trimming and J lost 0 bases, with 16 bases between them. Germline V gene sequence: CDR1 SGHDT, CDR2 YYEEEE. The CDR3 sequence is CASSSYGGAYSNQPQHF. The CDR3 nucleotides are TGTGCCAGCAGCTCCTATGGCGGGGCGTATAGCAATCAGCCCCAGCATTTT.

CDR3 sequence reads: CASSYYQGAGGYTF. The CDR3 bases are TGTGCCAGCAGTTACTACCAGGGGGCGGGTGGCTACACCTTC. The rearrangement uses TRBV6-6 and TRBJ1-2, with 8 bases lining up with TRBD1. The V and J ends lost 1 base and 7 bases, in that order; junction bases with no gene match: 5. The length of the CDR3 is 14 residues. Per the germline V gene, CDR1 is MNHNY and CDR2 is SVGAGI (reference sequence).

The chain uses TRBV28 and TRBJ1-2; possible D gene TRBD1, 6 bases. Trimming removed 1 base from V and 4 bases from J, with 16 bases in between. Looked up from germline, CDR1 is MDHEN and CDR2 is SYDVKM. This CDR3 spans 16 amino acids. CDR3 residues: CASSLLLGTRTYGYTF. CDR3 bases: TGTGCCAGCAGTTTATTACTCGGGACACGGACCTATGGCTACACCTTC.

This clone was recorded a few times. Here the CDR3 DNA reads TGTGCCAGCAGCCAAACAGACAGGCGCGGAAACACCATATATTTT. Its protein is CASSQTDRRGNTIYF. J is TRBJ1-3 and V is TRBV3-1 (or the pseudogene TRBV3-2); D might be TRBD1 (6 bases). The germline V gene encodes CDR1 LGHDT and CDR2 YNNKEL (reference sequence). V shed 2 bases and J shed 4 bases, with 12 bases lying between them. The CDR3 runs 15 residues.

This chain joins TRBV6-4 and TRBJ1-1; no definite D call. Per the germline V gene, CDR1 is MRHNA and CDR2 is SNTAGT. Trimming cost V 5 bases and J 9 bases, with 4 bases left between them. The CDR3 totals 9 residues. CDR3 DNA sequence: TGTGCCAGCAGTTATCAAGCTTTCTTT. Amino acid sequence: CASSYQAFF.

The chain links TRBV11-3 to TRBJ1-1, with 7 positions matching TRBD1. Germline assignment: CDR1 SGHNT and CDR2 YENEEA. V was clipped by 5 bases and J by 11 bases; unmatched bases: 5. This CDR3 region has 11 residues. The CDR3: CASSEGQVAFF. The CDR3 DNA reads TGTGCCAGCAGCGAAGGACAGGTCGCTTTCTTT.

This chain connects TRBV4-3 to TRBJ2-1; 7 nucleotides align to TRBD1. The germline V gene has CDR1 LGHNA and CDR2 YSLEER. The V and J ends lost 0 bases and 6 bases, in that order; junction bases with no gene match: 14. This CDR3 spans 18 amino acids. CDR3 protein: CASSQDWPGTVSPNEQFF. CDR3 DNA sequence: TGCGCCAGCAGCCAAGATTGGCCCGGGACAGTCAGCCCCAATGAGCAGTTCTTC.

This rearrangement joins TRBV4-3 to TRBJ2-1; D ambiguous. The CDR3 totals 14 residues. V lost 0 bases and J 8 bases, leaving 11 bases between the germline ends. Germline assignment: CDR1 LGHNA and CDR2 YSLEER. CDR3 amino acids: CASSQDPDSDEQFF. In DNA form, the CDR3 reads TGCGCCAGCAGCCAAGATCCAGACTCGGATGAGCAGTTCTTC.

This clone has just a few counts. J is TRBJ1-3 and V is TRBV3-1 (or the pseudogene TRBV3-2), with a tentative D call TRBD1 (6 bases). The CDR3 loop spans 15 amino acids. Trimming cost V 6 bases and J 0 bases, with 12 bases left between them. CDR1 and CDR2 from the germline V gene are LGHDT and YNNKEL (reference sequence). The CDR3: CASSHGDNSGNTIYF. CDR3 DNA: TGTGCCAGCAGTCACGGGGACAACTCTGGAAACACCATATATTTT.

The chain uses TRBV7-2 and TRBJ1-1, with D maybe TRBD1 (5 bases). The germline V and J ends were trimmed by 3 bases and 6 bases, with 20 bases remaining between them. CDR1 and CDR2 (germline): SGHTA, FQGNSA. The CDR3 spans 16 residues. The CDR3 sequence is CASSFIGAQPGSEAFF. DNA of the CDR3: TGTGCCAGCAGCTTCATAGGGGCCCAACCCGGGTCTGAAGCTTTCTTT.

The chain links TRBV6-5 to TRBJ2-5, with D possibly matching TRBD1 (6 bases). Germline V lookup: CDR1 MNHEY, CDR2 SVGAGI. The CDR3 is 15 residues long. The V end lost 0 bases, the J end lost 5 bases, and 13 bases lay between the germline ends. The CDR3 nucleotides read TGTGCCAGCAGTTACTCGACAGGCCAAGGGGAGACCCAGTACTTC. This codes for CASSYSTGQGETQYF.

The chain is built from TRBV18 and TRBJ2-7, with D possibly TRBD1 on 6 matching bases. The V and J ends lost 2 bases and 3 bases respectively, with 11 bases between them. Germline V gene data show CDR1 as KGHSH and CDR2 as LQKENI. This CDR3 is 14 amino acids long. The CDR3 spells CASSPGGLFYEQYF. The CDR3 DNA is TGTGCCAGCTCACCAGGGGGCCTATTCTACGAGCAGTACTTC.

This chain uses TRBV6-6 with TRBJ1-2; tentative D call: TRBD1 (5 bases). This CDR3 comprises 13 residues. V was pared by 3 bases and J by 8 bases, with 13 bases between. Germline loops: CDR1 MNHNY, CDR2 SVGAGI (reference sequence). CDR3 amino acids: CASSYLRESGYTF. CDR3 DNA sequence: TGTGCCAGCAGTTATCTCAGGGAATCGGGCTACACCTTC.

V is TRBV19 and J is TRBJ2-1; 8 positions agree with TRBD1. CDR1 and CDR2 (germline): LNHDA, SQIVND (reference sequence). V was pared by 3 bases and J by 6 bases, with 4 bases of the junction left unmatched. CDR3 length: 14 amino acids. The CDR3 DNA sequence: TGTGCCAGTAGTATGACAGGGGTAGGCAATGAGCAGTTCTTC. It specifies CASSMTGVGNEQFF.

The chain has TRBV12-3 or TRBV12-4 and TRBJ1-5; D uncertain. This CDR3 comprises 12 residues. Trimming removed 8 bases at V and 7 bases at J, with 12 bases between. The chain's CDR3 is CASAVEGQPQHF. The CDR3 bases are TGTGCCAGCGCGGTGGAGGGACAGCCCCAGCATTTT.

As DNA, the CDR3 is TGTGCCAGCAGGCCGGGACAGGGCGAACAGCCCCAGCATTTT. This codes for CASRPGQGEQPQHF. The J gene is TRBJ1-5, the V gene TRBV28, with 9 bases identical to TRBD1. J was trimmed by 7 bases and V by 6 bases; bases with no gene match: 7. The CDR3 runs to 14 residues. CDR1 is MDHEN, CDR2 SYDVKM, per germline.

The V and J genes are TRBV5-1 and TRBJ1-6; D uncertain. CDR1 is SGHRS and CDR2 is YFSETQ in the germline V gene. The CDR3 has 15 amino acids. V dropped 2 bases and J dropped 1 base, with 7 bases sitting between them. The CDR3 region has the DNA TGCGCCAGCAGCTTAAGGGAGTCCTATAATTCACCCCTCCACTTT. The encoded protein is CASSLRESYNSPLHF.

The chain is built from TRBV6-6 and TRBJ2-3, with 10 bases identical to TRBD2. Germline lookup yields CDR1 MNHNY and CDR2 SVGAGI (reference sequence). The V and J ends lost 7 bases and 8 bases, in that order; junction bases with no gene match: 6. The CDR3 is made up of 13 amino acids. CDR3 coding DNA: TGTGCCAGCAACAGCGGGGGGGCAGGTACGCAGTATTTT. Translation: CASNSGGAGTQYF.

This chain connects TRBV5-1 to TRBJ2-3; 13 bases map to TRBD2. The CDR3 is 16 residues long. After removal of 3 bases from V and 2 bases from J, the junction contained 3 bases not matched to a gene. Germline values: CDR1 SGHRS, CDR2 YFSETQ. The CDR3 protein is CASSWGTSGNTDTQYF. CDR3 coding DNA: TGCGCCAGCAGCTGGGGGACTAGCGGGAACACAGATACGCAGTATTTT. Looking up the rest from reference TRBV5-1 and TRBJ2-3 gives the full variable domain: KAGVTQTPRYLIKTRGQQVTLSCSPISGHRSVSWYQQTPGQGLQFLFEYFSETQRNKGNFPGRFSGRQFSNSRSEMNVSTLELGDSALYLCASSWGTSGNTDTQYFGPGTRLTVL.

The genes are TRBV30 and TRBJ2-1; D possibly corresponds to TRBD2 (6 bases). The CDR3 contains 11 residues. The V and J ends lost 3 bases and 12 bases respectively, with 12 bases between them. Germline values: CDR1 GTSNPN, CDR2 SVGIG (reference sequence). The CDR3 reads CAWSTGGPQFF. The CDR3 DNA reads as TGTGCCTGGAGCACCGGGGGACCGCAGTTCTTC.

The chain couples TRBV5-1 to TRBJ1-3, with TRBD1 identical over 7 bases. Trimming cost V 4 bases and J 1 base; bases outside gene matches: 8. Germline V lookup: CDR1 SGHRS, CDR2 YFSETQ. CDR3 size: 16 residues. Here the CDR3 DNA reads TGCGCCAGCAGCAGAGGACAGGAGATATCTGGAAACACCATATATTTT. Amino acids: CASSRGQEISGNTIYF.